This T cell receptor (beta chain) derives from a study of memory CD8 T cells in hepatitis C reinfection. Clones were read by immunoSEQ multiplex PCR, and TCRdb kept only the in-frame ones, dropping some. Among approximately 46,000 clones listed, roughly 87% were seen once. Time point described: late/post reinfection, 12 to 24 weeks after detection. Sorted cells were sequenced directly ex vivo without any in vitro expansion. This CDR3 comprises 13 residues. In germline, CDR1 is MGHRA, CDR2 YSYEKL. With 6 bases removed from V and 8 bases from J, the gap between germline ends came to 11 bases. This clonotype was obtained from a man aged 18 to 30 with hepatitis C virus infection. The sample comprised naive CD8+ T cells sorted from blood. V and J are TRBV4-1 and TRBJ1-6; no definite D call. CDR3: CASSRIQDSPLHF. DNA of the CDR3: TGCGCCAGCAGTCGTATTCAGGATTCACCCCTCCACTTT.